The 9 T cell receptor beta chains below were found in one sample sequenced in a study of liver allograft versus peripheral blood T cells (dated by TCRdb to 2020 to 2022). The study in broad terms: In liver transplant recipients, the study looked at T cell receptor repertoires in the peripheral blood and set them against the repertoires found within the transplanted livers.

The sequencer was an Illumina MiSeq. TCRdb's own reprocessing of the public reads used fastp at Q25 and MiXCR and kept productive beta chains. Records with the same CDR3 protein are collapsed into one entry carrying the most frequent genes and DNA. The sample table holds 7,000 to 9,500 distinct CDR3 sequences, of which roughly a sixth were seen once. The ten largest account for roughly 4.4% of the sample. These receptors came from a human patient who had a liver transplant. The graft donor may be the source of some T cells after a transplant.

The chain combines TRBV20-1 with TRBJ2-3; 9 bases map to TRBD1. The CDR3 covers 16 residues. Germline V CDR1 and CDR2: DFQATT, SNEGSKA (reference sequence). J was trimmed by 5 bases and V by 6 bases; bases with no gene match: 15. CDR3 bases: TGCAGTGCCCCCACTGACAGGGGGGCCCTGGGAGATACGCAGTATTTT. Protein sequence: CSAPTDRGALGDTQYF.

In its sample, this clonotype was seen many times. The chain combines TRBV30 with TRBJ1-5; 11 bases match TRBD1. The CDR3 contains 14 residues. V lost 3 bases to trimming and J lost 6 bases; unmatched junction nucleotides: 4. Germline V gene lookup returns CDR1 GTSNPN and CDR2 SVGIG (reference sequence). In nucleotides, the CDR3 is TGTGCCTGGAGCCCCGGGACAGGGGGTCAGCCCCAGCATTTT. The encoded protein is CAWSPGTGGQPQHF.

The chain couples TRBV28 to TRBJ1-1; D unresolved. CDR3 length: 15 residues. Germline V lookup: CDR1 MDHEN, CDR2 SYDVKM. V was clipped by 5 bases and J by 1 base, with 14 bases between them. The CDR3, as DNA: TGTGCCAGCAGTCGGACGCCCGAAGGGAACACTGAAGCTTTCTTT. Translating gives CASSRTPEGNTEAFF. Combining the CDR3 with reference TRBV28 and TRBJ1-1 gives the whole variable domain DVKVTQSSRYLVKRTGEKVFLECVQDMDHENMFWYRQDPGLGLRLIYFSYDVKMKEKGDIPEGYSVSREKKERFSLILESASTNQTSMYLCASSRTPEGNTEAFFGQGTRLTVV.

This clonotype is labeled as medium-sized. The V call is TRBV7-2, the J call TRBJ2-1; 12 nucleotides agree with TRBD2. CDR1 is SGHTA and CDR2 is FQGNSA in the germline V gene. The V gene end was trimmed by 4 bases and the J gene end by 6 bases; junction bases not matched to a gene: 4. The CDR3 extends over 15 amino acids. CDR3 in DNA: TGTGCCAGCAGCTCACTAGCGGGGGGACGCAATGAGCAGTTCTTC. It encodes CASSSLAGGRNEQFF.

This clonotype is classed as medium-sized. One end of the junction fails to match germline, which may point to a read error. The chain has TRBV15 and TRBJ1-6; D remains ambiguous. Per germline, CDR1 LNHNV and CDR2 YYDKDF (reference sequence). CDR3 length: 15 residues. CDR3 residues: CATSRDGIPNLPLHF. DNA of the CDR3: TGTGCCACCAGCAGAGATGGCATCCCTAATTTACCCCTCCACTTT.

Sample share makes this clonotype medium-sized (0.01 to 0.1%). The chain has TRBV7-9 and TRBJ1-2, with D hard to call. Germline assignment: CDR1 SEHNR and CDR2 FQNEAQ (reference sequence). CDR3 length: 13 residues. Deletions cut 1 base from V and 4 bases from J, with 7 bases between. The CDR3 DNA sequence: TGTGCCAGCAGCTTAGAAAATGGCTATGGCTACACCTTC. It is translated as CASSLENGYGYTF.

This clonotype was detected ten times or more. The J gene is TRBJ2-7, the V gene TRBV9, with a possible D match to TRBD1 (5 bases). The V and J ends lost 6 bases and 1 base respectively, with 17 bases between them. Germline values: CDR1 SGDLS, CDR2 YYNGEE. CDR3 length: 15 residues. The CDR3: CASTPTANPSYEQYF. CDR3 DNA sequence: TGTGCCAGCACTCCGACAGCCAATCCTTCCTACGAGCAGTACTTC.

This clonotype is medium-sized in the sample. The rearrangement links TRBV15 to TRBJ2-4; D may be TRBD1 (6 bases). The ends were cut back, 0 bases at V and 7 bases at J, with 16 bases in the middle. Germline V gene lookup returns CDR1 LNHNV and CDR2 YYDKDF (reference sequence). The CDR3 totals 16 residues. The CDR3 spells CATSRDQGAGANIQYF. The CDR3 DNA sequence: TGTGCCACCAGCAGAGATCAAGGGGCAGGGGCGAACATTCAGTACTTC.

This clonotype qualifies as medium-sized. This chain uses TRBV10-3 with TRBJ1-6; perhaps TRBD1 as D (6 bases). V shed 6 bases and J shed 6 bases, with 9 bases lying between them. Per the germline V gene, CDR1 is ENHRY and CDR2 is SYGVKD. CDR3 length equals 13 residues. The DNA of the CDR3 is TGTGCCATCAGACAGGGACCTAATTCACCCCTCCACTTT. Its translation is CAIRQGPNSPLHF.